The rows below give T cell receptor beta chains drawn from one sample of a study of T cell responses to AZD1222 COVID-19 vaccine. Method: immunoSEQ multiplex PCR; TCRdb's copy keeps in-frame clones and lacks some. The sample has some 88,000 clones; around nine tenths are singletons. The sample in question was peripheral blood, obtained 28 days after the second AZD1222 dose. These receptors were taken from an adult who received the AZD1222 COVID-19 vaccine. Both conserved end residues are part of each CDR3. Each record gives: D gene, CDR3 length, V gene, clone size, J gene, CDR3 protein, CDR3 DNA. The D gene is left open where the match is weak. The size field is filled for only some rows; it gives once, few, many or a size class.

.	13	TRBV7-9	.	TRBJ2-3	CASSPGTPDTQYF	TGTGCCAGCAGCCCTGGGACTCCAGATACGCAGTATTTT
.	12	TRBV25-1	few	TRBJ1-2	CATWTPNYGYTF	TGTGCCACCTGGACTCCTAACTATGGCTACACCTTC
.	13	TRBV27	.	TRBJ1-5	CASMDGPSAPQHF	TGTGCCAGCATGGATGGCCCCTCCGCCCCCCAGCATTTT
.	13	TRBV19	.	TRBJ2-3	CASSPTTHYTQYF	TGTGCCAGTAGTCCTACGACCCATTATACGCAGTATTTT
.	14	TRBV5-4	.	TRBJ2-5	CASSLRQVQETQYF	TGTGCCAGCAGCTTGAGGCAGGTACAAGAGACCCAGTACTTC
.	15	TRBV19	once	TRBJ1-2	CASSINRESNYGYTF	TGTGCCAGTAGTATCAACAGGGAGTCAAACTATGGCTACACCTTC
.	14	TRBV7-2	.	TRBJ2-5	CASSTNQGRETQYF	TGTGCCAGCAGCACTAACCAGGGGAGGGAGACCCAGTACTTC
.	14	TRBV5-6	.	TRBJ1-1	CASSLSRQNTEAFF	TGTGCCAGCAGCTTGTCCAGGCAGAACACTGAAGCTTTCTTT
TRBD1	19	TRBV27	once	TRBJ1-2	CASSSDRGASATSNYGYTF	TGTGCCAGCAGTTCGGACAGGGGGGCTTCTGCTACTTCTAACTATGGCTACACCTTC
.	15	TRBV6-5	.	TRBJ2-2	CASSYWGVSAGELFF	TGTGCCAGCAGTTACTGGGGGGTCAGTGCCGGGGAGCTGTTTTTT
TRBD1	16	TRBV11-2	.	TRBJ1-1	CASSLEQGAPLTEAFF	TGTGCCAGCAGCTTAGAACAGGGGGCGCCTCTCACTGAAGCTTTCTTT
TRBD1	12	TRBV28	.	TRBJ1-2	CASRGGARGYTF	TGTGCCTCCAGGGGGGGGGCTCGTGGCTACACCTTC
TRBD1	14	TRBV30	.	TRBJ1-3	CAWGQGSSGNTIYF	TGTGCCTGGGGACAGGGTAGCTCTGGAAACACCATATATTTT
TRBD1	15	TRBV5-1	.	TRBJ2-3	CASSTGTGDTDTQYF	TGCGCCAGCAGCACCGGGACAGGAGACACAGATACGCAGTATTTT
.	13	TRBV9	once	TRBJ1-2	CASSPTHRDGYTF	TGTGCCAGCAGCCCTACCCACAGGGACGGCTACACCTTC
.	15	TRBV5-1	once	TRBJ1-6	CASSFGGRGDSPLHF	TGCGCCAGCAGCTTCGGAGGCAGGGGCGACTCACCCCTCCACTTT
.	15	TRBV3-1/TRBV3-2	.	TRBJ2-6	CASSQEKDGANVLTF	TGTGCCAGCAGCCAAGAAAAGGATGGGGCCAACGTCCTGACTTTC
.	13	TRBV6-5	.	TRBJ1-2	CASSYGRGYGYTF	TGTGCCAGCAGTTACGGAAGGGGGTATGGCTACACCTTC
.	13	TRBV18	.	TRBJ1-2	CASSPGANYGYTF	TGTGCCAGCTCACCAGGGGCCAACTATGGCTACACCTTC
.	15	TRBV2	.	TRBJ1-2	CASILMGGVNYGYTF	TGTGCCAGCATCCTGATGGGGGGGGTTAACTATGGCTACACCTTC
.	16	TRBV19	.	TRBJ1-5	CASSITTGGSNQPQHF	TGTGCCAGTAGTATAACGACGGGCGGGAGCAATCAGCCCCAGCATTTT
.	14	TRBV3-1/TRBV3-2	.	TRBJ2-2	CASSQESYTGELFF	TGTGCCAGCAGCCAAGAGTCTTACACCGGGGAGCTGTTTTTT
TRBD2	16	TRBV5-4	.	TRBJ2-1	CAMGSGGPIAYNEQFF	TGTGCCATGGGAAGCGGGGGCCCTATAGCCTACAATGAGCAGTTCTTC
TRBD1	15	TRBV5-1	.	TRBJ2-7	CASTLSTGAGYEQYF	TGCGCCAGCACCTTATCGACAGGGGCGGGGTACGAGCAGTACTTC
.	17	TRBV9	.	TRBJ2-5	CASSVGGWEWFQETQYF	TGTGCCAGCAGCGTAGGGGGCTGGGAGTGGTTCCAAGAGACCCAGTACTTC
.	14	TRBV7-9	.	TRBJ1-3	CASGFEGSGNTIYF	TGTGCCAGCGGGTTCGAGGGGTCTGGAAACACCATATATTTT
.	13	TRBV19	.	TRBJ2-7	CASSIRGGPEQYF	TGTGCCAGTAGTATCCGCGGGGGCCCCGAGCAGTACTTC
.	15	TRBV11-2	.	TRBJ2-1	CASSLDRKLNNEQFF	TGTGCCAGCAGCTTAGATCGGAAACTTAACAATGAGCAGTTCTTC
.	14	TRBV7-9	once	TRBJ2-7	CASSSRDSAYEQYF	TGTGCCAGCAGCTCCCGGGACTCAGCCTACGAGCAGTACTTC
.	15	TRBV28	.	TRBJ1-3	CASSLGRGSGNTIYF	TGTGCCAGCAGTTTAGGCCGGGGGTCTGGAAACACCATATATTTT
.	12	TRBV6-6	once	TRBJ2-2	CASSFRIGELFF	TGTGCCAGCAGTTTTCGCATCGGGGAGCTGTTTTTT
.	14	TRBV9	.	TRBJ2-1	CASSSRDTYNEQFF	TGTGCCAGCAGCTCCCGGGACACCTACAATGAGCAGTTCTTC
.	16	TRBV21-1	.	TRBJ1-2	CASRLPEGYRDHGYTF	TGTGCCAGCAGGCTCCCGGAGGGCTACAGGGATCATGGCTACACCTTC
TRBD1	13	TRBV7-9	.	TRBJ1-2	CASSLPTGDGYTF	TGTGCCAGCAGCTTACCGACAGGGGACGGCTACACCTTC
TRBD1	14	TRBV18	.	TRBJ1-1	CASSPDRGNTEAFF	TGTGCCAGCTCACCGGACAGGGGGAACACTGAAGCTTTCTTT
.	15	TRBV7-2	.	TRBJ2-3	CASSLEAQLFNTQYF	TGTGCCAGCAGCTTAGAAGCCCAGTTGTTCAATACGCAGTATTTT
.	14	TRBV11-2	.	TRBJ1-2	CASSLDTGNYGYTF	TGTGCCAGCAGCTTAGATACAGGGAACTATGGCTACACCTTC
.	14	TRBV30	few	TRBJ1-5	CAWSVGGSNQPQHF	TGTGCCTGGAGTGTTGGGGGGAGCAATCAGCCCCAGCATTTT
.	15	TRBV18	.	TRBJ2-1	CASSPTGRPSNEQFF	TGTGCCAGCTCACCAACAGGACGGCCTTCAAATGAGCAGTTCTTC
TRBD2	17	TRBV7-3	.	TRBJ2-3	CASSPRRVAGGADTQYF	TGTGCCAGCAGCCCTAGGAGGGTAGCGGGGGGTGCTGATACGCAGTATTTT
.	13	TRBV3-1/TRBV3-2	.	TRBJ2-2	CASSQGTTGELFF	TGTGCCAGCAGCCAAGGGACCACCGGGGAGCTGTTTTTT
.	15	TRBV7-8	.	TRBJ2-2	CASRGQGTFTGELFF	TGTGCCAGTAGGGGTCAGGGAACTTTCACCGGGGAGCTGTTTTTT
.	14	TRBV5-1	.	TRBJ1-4	CASSRDTGIGGLFF	TGCGCCAGCAGCCGGGACACCGGGATTGGAGGACTGTTTTTT
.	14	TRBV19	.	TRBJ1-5	CASSPGQPHQPQHF	TGTGCCAGTAGTCCGGGACAACCTCATCAGCCCCAGCATTTT
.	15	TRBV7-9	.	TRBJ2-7	CASSLSSGRTYEQYF	TGTGCCAGCAGCCTAAGTTCCGGACGAACCTACGAGCAGTACTTC
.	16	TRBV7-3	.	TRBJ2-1	CASSPLGQGGYNEQFF	TGTGCCAGCAGCCCCCTCGGACAGGGAGGGTACAATGAGCAGTTCTTC
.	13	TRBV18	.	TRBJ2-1	CASSPPSRNEQFF	TGTGCCAGCTCACCACCGAGCAGGAATGAGCAGTTCTTC
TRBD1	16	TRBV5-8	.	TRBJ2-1	CASSMFRDRAYNEQFF	TGTGCCAGCAGCATGTTCCGGGACAGGGCCTACAATGAGCAGTTCTTC
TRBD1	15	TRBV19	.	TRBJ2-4	CASSAGTGTKNIQYF	TGTGCCAGTAGCGCCGGGACAGGGACCAAAAACATTCAGTACTTC
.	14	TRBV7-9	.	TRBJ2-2	CASSFRRDTGELFF	TGTGCCAGCAGCTTCCGACGGGACACCGGGGAGCTGTTTTTT
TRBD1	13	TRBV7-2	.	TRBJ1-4	CASSRGQAEKLFF	TGTGCCAGCAGCAGAGGACAGGCCGAAAAACTGTTTTTT
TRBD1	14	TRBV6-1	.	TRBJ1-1	CASSEQGATTEAFF	TGTGCCAGCAGTGAACAGGGGGCGACCACTGAAGCTTTCTTT